This section outlines one TCR beta chain sequence together with its context. Authors' methods: The assay estimated nucleated cells by amplifying reference gene primers. The method was immunoSEQ multiplex PCR; TCRdb's version includes in-frame clones alone and lacks a portion of them. V and J calls and clone size are those listed in that table; D and trimming were worked out from the DNA. The data show about 150,000 clones, 80% to 90% seen once. V was clipped by 2 bases and J by 3 bases, with 11 bases between them. Germline CDR1 reads LGHDT; CDR2 reads YNNKEL (reference sequence). CDR3 length: 16 amino acids. The entry originates in a study of blood T cell repertoires in COVID-19. For the study at large: COVID-19 samples collected from the United States, Italy and Spain covered acute and convalescent phases. Sources were T cells, B-cell-depleted T cells, or PBMCs; the material itself was cDNA or gDNA.

The TCR sequence derives from a woman between 40 and 50 years old with acute or convalescent COVID-19. The chain carries TRBV3-1 (or the pseudogene TRBV3-2) and TRBJ1-6; a possible D gene is TRBD1 (6 bases). The specimen sequenced was peripheral blood. CDR3 DNA sequence: TGTGCCAGCAGCCAAAATACAGGGTTCTATAATTCACCCCTCCACTTT. It yields the protein CASSQNTGFYNSPLHF.